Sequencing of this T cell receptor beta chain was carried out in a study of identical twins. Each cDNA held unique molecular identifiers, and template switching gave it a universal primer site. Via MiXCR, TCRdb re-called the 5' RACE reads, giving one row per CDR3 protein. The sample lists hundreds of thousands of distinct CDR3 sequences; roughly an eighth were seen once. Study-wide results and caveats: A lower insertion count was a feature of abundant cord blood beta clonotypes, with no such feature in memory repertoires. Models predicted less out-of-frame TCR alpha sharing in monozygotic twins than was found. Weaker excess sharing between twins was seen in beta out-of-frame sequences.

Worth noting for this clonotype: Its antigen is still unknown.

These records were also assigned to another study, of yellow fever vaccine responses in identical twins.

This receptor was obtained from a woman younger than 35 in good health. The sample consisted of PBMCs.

DNA of the CDR3: TGCAGCGCCAGAGCCGGGACTAGCGGGGGGCCGGGTGAGCAGTTCTTC. The encoded protein is CSARAGTSGGPGEQFF. The chain employs TRBV29-1 and TRBJ2-1; TRBD2 agrees at 15 bases. The CDR3 totals 16 residues. Germline V gene sequence: CDR1 SQVTM, CDR2 ANQGSEA. V shed 7 bases, J shed 9 bases, and the junction held 13 bases outside the gene matches.